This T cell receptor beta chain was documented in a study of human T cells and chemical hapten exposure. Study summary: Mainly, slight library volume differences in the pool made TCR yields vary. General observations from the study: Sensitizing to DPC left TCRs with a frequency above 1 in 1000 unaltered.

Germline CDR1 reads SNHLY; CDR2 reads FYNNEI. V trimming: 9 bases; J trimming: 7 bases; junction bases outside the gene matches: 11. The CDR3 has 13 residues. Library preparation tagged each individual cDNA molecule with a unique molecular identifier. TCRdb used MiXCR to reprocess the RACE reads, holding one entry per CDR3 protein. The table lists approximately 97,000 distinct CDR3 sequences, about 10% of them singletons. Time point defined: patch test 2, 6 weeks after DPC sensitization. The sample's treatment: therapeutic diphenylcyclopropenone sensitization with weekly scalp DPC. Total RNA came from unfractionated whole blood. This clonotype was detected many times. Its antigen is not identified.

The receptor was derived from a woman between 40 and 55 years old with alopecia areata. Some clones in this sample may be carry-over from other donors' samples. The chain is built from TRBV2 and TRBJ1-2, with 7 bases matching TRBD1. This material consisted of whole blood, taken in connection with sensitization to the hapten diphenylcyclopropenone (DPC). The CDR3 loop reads CARRDRAVTGYTF. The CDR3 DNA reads TGTGCCAGAAGAGACAGGGCGGTGACTGGCTACACCTTC. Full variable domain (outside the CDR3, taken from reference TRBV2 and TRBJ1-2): EPEVTQTPSHQVTQMGQEVILRCVPISNHLYFYWYRQILGQKVEFLVSFYNNEISEKSEIFDDQFSVERPDGSNFTLKIRSTKLEDSAMYFCARRDRAVTGYTFGSGTRLTVV.